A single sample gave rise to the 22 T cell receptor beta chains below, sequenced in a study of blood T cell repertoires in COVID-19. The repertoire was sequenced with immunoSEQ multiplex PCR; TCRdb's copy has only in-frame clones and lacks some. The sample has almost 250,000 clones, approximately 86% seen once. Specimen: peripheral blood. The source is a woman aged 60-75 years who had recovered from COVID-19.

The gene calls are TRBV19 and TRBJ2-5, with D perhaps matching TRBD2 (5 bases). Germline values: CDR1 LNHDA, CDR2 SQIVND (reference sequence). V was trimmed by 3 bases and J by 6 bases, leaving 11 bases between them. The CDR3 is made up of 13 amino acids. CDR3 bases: TGTGCCAGTAGTATTGCCGGGAAAAAGACCCAGTACTTC. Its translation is CASSIAGKKTQYF.

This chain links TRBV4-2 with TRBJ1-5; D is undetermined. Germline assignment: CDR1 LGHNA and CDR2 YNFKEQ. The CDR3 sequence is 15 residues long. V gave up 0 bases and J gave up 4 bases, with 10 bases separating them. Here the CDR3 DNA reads TGTGCCAGCAGCCAAGATGGGCGATTTAATCAGCCCCAGCATTTT. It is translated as CASSQDGRFNQPQHF.

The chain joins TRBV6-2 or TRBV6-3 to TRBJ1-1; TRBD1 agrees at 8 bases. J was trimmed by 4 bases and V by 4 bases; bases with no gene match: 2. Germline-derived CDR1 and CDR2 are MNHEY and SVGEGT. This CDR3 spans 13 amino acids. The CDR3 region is CASSFTGGTEAFF. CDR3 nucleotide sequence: TGTGCCAGCAGTTTTACAGGGGGCACTGAAGCTTTCTTT.

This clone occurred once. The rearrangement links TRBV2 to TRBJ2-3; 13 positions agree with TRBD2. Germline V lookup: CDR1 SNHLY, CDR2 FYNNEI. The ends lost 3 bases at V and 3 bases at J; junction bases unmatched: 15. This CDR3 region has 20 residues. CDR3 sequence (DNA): TGTGCCAGCAGTGATTTTATTCCGGGACTAGCGGGGAGCGGAACAGATACGCAGTATTTT. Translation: CASSDFIPGLAGSGTDTQYF.

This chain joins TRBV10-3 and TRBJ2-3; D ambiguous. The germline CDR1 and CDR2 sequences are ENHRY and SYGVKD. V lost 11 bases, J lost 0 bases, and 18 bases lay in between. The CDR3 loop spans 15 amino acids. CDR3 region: CAASPRGGSTDTQYF. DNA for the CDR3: TGTGCCGCATCCCCCCGTGGCGGTAGCACAGATACGCAGTATTTT.

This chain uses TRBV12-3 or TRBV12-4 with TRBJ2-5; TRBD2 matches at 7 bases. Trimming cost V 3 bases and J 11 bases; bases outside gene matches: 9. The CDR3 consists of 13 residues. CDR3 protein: CASSFWGGESQYF. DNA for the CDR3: TGTGCCAGCAGTTTTTGGGGGGGGGAATCGCAGTACTTC.

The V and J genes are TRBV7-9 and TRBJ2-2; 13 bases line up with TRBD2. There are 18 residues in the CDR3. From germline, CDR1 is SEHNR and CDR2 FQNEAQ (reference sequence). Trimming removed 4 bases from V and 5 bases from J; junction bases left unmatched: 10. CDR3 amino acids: CASSSTPGLAGYTGELFF. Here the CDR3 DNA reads TGTGCCAGCAGCTCCACACCGGGACTAGCGGGGTATACCGGGGAGCTGTTTTTT. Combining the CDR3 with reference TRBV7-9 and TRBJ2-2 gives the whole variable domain DTGVSQNPRHKITKRGQNVTFRCDPISEHNRLYWYRQTLGQGPEFLTYFQNEAQLEKSRLLSDRFSAERPKGSFSTLEIQRTEQGDSAMYLCASSSTPGLAGYTGELFFGEGSRLTVL.

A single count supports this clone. CDR3 sequence: CASSLDTGVKKLFF. The CDR3 DNA follows: TGCGCCAGCAGCCTGGACACGGGAGTCAAAAAACTGTTTTTT. The chain joins TRBV5-1 to TRBJ1-4, with D perhaps TRBD1 (5 bases). This CDR3 contains 14 residues. V was pared by 4 bases and J by 9 bases, with 16 bases between. CDR1 and CDR2 (germline): SGHRS, YFSETQ.

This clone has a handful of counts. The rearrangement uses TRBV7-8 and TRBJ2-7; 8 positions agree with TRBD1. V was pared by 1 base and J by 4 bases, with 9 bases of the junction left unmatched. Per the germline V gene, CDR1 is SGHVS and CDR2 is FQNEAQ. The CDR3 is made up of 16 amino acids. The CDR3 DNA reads TGTGCCAGCAGCTTAGTCTCTCGGACAGGGACGTACGAGCAGTACTTC. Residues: CASSLVSRTGTYEQYF.

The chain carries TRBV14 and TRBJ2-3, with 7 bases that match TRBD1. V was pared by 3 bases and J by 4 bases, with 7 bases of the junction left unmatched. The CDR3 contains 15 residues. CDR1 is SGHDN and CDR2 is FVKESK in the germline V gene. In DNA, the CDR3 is TGTGCCAGCAGCCAGGTCAGGGGGATGGCAGATACGCAGTATTTT. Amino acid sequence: CASSQVRGMADTQYF.

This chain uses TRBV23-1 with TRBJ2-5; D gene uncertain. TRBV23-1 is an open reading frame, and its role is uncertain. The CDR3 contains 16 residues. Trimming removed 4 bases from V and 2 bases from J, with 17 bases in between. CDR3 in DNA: TGCGCCAGCAGTCTCCCCCCCCACACAAGACAAGAGACCCAGTACTTC. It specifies CASSLPPHTRQETQYF.

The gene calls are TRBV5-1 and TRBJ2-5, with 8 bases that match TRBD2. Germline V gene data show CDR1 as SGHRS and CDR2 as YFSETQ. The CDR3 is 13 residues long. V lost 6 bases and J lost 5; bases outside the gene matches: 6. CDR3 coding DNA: TGCGCCAGCAAGCCAGCGGGGGCTGAGACCCAGTACTTC. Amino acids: CASKPAGAETQYF.

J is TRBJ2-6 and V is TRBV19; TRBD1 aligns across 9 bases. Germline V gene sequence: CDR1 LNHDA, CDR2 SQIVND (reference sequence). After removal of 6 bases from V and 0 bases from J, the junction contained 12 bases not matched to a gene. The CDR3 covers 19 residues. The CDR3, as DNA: TGTGCCAGTAGGTGGGCACCGGGACAGGGTAGCTCTGGGGCCAACGTCCTGACTTTC. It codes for CASRWAPGQGSSGANVLTF.

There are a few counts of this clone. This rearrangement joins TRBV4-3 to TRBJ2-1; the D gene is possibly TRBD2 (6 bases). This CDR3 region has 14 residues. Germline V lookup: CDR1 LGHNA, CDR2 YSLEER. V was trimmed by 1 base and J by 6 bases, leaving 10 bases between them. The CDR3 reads CASSQGSSGNEQFF. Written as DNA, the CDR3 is TGCGCCAGCAGCCAAGGCAGTAGCGGCAATGAGCAGTTCTTC.

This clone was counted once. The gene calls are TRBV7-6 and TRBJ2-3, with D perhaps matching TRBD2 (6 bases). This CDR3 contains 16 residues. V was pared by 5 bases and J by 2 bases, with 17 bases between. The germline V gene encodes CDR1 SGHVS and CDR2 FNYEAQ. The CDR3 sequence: CASSLVGGWDTDTQYF. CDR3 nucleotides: TGTGCCAGCAGCCTAGTCGGGGGTTGGGACACAGATACGCAGTATTTT.

CDR3 amino acids: CASSQLGGGGELFF. CDR3 nucleotides: TGTGCCAGCAGCCAACTAGGTGGAGGCGGGGAGCTGTTTTTT. The V call is TRBV3-1 (or the pseudogene TRBV3-2), the J call TRBJ2-2, with D perhaps matching TRBD2 (5 bases). Germline V gene lookup returns CDR1 LGHDT and CDR2 YNNKEL (reference sequence). V was shortened by 2 bases and J by 7 bases, with 11 bases between the two germline ends. CDR3 length equals 14 residues.

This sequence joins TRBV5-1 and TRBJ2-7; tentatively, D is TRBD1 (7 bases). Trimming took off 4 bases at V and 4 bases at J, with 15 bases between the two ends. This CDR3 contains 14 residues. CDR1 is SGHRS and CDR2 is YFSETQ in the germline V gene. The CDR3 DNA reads TGCGCCAGCAGCGGAGGGGACAGCAATTACGAGCAGTACTTC. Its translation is CASSGGDSNYEQYF. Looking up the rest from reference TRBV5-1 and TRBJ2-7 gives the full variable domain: KAGVTQTPRYLIKTRGQQVTLSCSPISGHRSVSWYQQTPGQGLQFLFEYFSETQRNKGNFPGRFSGRQFSNSRSEMNVSTLELGDSALYLCASSGGDSNYEQYFGPGTRLTVT.

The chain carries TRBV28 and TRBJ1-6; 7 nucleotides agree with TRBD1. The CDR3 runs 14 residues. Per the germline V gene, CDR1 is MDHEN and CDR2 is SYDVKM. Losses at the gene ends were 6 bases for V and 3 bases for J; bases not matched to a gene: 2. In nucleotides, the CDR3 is TGTGCCAGCAGGGGACAGTTCTATAATTCACCCCTCCACTTT. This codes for CASRGQFYNSPLHF.

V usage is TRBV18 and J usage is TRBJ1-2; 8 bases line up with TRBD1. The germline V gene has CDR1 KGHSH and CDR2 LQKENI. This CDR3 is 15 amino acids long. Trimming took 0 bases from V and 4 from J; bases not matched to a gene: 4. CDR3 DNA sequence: TGTGCCAGCTCACCACCGGGGGACAGGTTCTATGGCTACACCTTC. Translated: CASSPPGDRFYGYTF.

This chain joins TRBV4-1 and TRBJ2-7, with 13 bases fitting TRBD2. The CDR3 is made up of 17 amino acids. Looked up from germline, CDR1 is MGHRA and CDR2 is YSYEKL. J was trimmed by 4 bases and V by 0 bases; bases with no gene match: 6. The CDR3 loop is CASSQDRTSGGEYEQYF. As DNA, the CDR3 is TGCGCCAGCAGCCAAGACCGGACTAGCGGGGGCGAGTACGAGCAGTACTTC.

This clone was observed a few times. Here the CDR3 DNA reads TGTGCCACCACTAGCGGGCCTAACAATGAGCAGTTCTTC. As protein: CATTSGPNNEQFF. The chain is built from TRBV5-5 and TRBJ2-1; 9 positions match TRBD2. With V trimmed by 9 bases and J by 5 bases, 6 bases remained unmatched. The CDR3 covers 13 residues. Looked up from germline, CDR1 is SGHKS and CDR2 is YYEKEE (reference sequence).

The CDR3 loop reads CASRPTANTEAFF. CDR3 in DNA: TGTGCCAGCAGACCAACAGCGAACACTGAAGCTTTCTTT. The chain couples TRBV28 to TRBJ1-1; D uncertain. V was pared by 6 bases and J by 1 base, with 9 bases between. CDR1 and CDR2 (germline): MDHEN, SYDVKM. CDR3 length equals 13 residues.